Only one count was recorded for the clone carrying this T cell receptor (beta chain). Its target is not known. These data belong to a study of shared clonotypes between healthy human individuals. This CDR3 is built from 12 residues. Trimming took 7 bases from V and 6 from J; bases not matched to a gene: 5. Germline loops: CDR1 MNHEY, CDR2 SVGAGI. The protocol was immunoSEQ multiplex PCR, while the TCRdb copy is restricted to in-frame clones and leaves out a portion. The sample lists around 2.5 million clones; more than 85% were seen once. The study, taken as a whole, reports: The generation probabilities recorded for non-shared clonotypes fell below those of clonotypes shared by all four donors.

The sequencing sample was made of naive CD4+ T cells from PBMCs. Subset defined: CD45RA+ positively selected. The chain couples TRBV6-5 to TRBJ1-2; 7 nucleotides line up with TRBD1. This clonotype was obtained from a man aged 18 to 29 in good health. Some clones in this sample may be carry-over from other donors' samples. CDR3 loop: CASTTQGDGYTF. CDR3 DNA sequence: TGTGCCAGCACTACCCAGGGGGATGGCTACACCTTC.